The entry below describes one T cell receptor (beta chain). Profiled with immunoSEQ multiplex PCR; TCRdb holds only in-frame clones, not every one. The table has approximately 660,000 clones, more than 75% seen once; the top ten hold over 0.008%. The data were obtained in a study of shared T cell receptors in the human thymus. The CDR3 loop spans 17 amino acids. V gave up 4 bases and J gave up 3 bases; unmatched junction bases: 12. Germline CDR1 SGHRS, CDR2 YFSETQ. These same records also appear under a second study, on human thymus T cells.

Specimen: thymocytes. The TCR was taken from a boy under three years old with a congenital heart defect. V usage is TRBV5-1 and J usage is TRBJ2-1, with 8 bases identical to TRBD2. The CDR3 reads CASSQNPGLVVYNEQFF. Here the CDR3 DNA reads TGCGCCAGCAGCCAAAATCCGGGACTAGTTGTCTACAATGAGCAGTTCTTC.